This T cell receptor beta chain was observed in a study of shared T cell receptors in the human thymus. The CDR3 is 21 residues long. J lost 1 base, V lost 2 bases, and 17 bases had no gene match. The V gene's germline CDR1 is SGHRS and CDR2 YFSETQ. Clones were read by immunoSEQ multiplex PCR, and TCRdb kept only the in-frame ones, dropping some. Among about 380,000 clones listed, 85% to 95% were seen once. Sequenced material: thymocytes. The rearrangement joins TRBV5-1 to TRBJ2-5; 13 bases map to TRBD2. This TCR derives from a human donor. The CDR3 sequence: CASSFTGLAGEYHKTQETQYF. The CDR3, as DNA: TGCGCCAGCAGCTTTACCGGACTAGCGGGAGAATATCACAAAACCCAAGAGACCCAGTACTTC.